The present T cell receptor (beta chain) was sequenced within a study of neoadjuvant anti-PD-1 for oral cavity cancer. In the study overall: Patients mostly received three to four biweekly nivolumab doses at 3 mg/kg before surgery.

Time point described: after neoadjuvant nivolumab, at surgical resection. Trimming removed 4 bases from V and 5 bases from J; junction bases left unmatched: 6. The CDR3 runs to 15 residues. Germline lookup yields CDR1 SGHDT and CDR2 YYEEEE. TCRdb's table, derived via immunoSEQ multiplex PCR, lists solely in-frame clones and lacks some. The sample includes under 25,000 clones, 25% to 30% of them seen just once. This receptor was taken from a person between 35 and 79 years old with oral cavity squamous cell carcinoma. The rearrangement links TRBV5-6 to TRBJ1-6; 7 positions match TRBD1. The source was tumor tissue, collected after nivolumab (anti-PD-1) treatment. The CDR3 spells CASSLPGGHNSPLHF. The CDR3 nucleotides are TGTGCCAGCAGCCTACCAGGGGGGCATAATTCACCCCTCCACTTT.